A single sample gave rise to the 16 T cell receptor beta chains below, sequenced in a study of OX40 agonist ivuxolimab in advanced cancers. Here immunoSEQ multiplex PCR was the method, and the copy in TCRdb shows in-frame clones only, minus some. Counted here are fewer than 15,000 clones, 80% to 95% occurring once; the ten biggest clones make up around three quarters. Sequenced material: CD4+ or CD8+ T cells sorted from blood, taken in a trial of the OX40 agonist ivuxolimab. These receptors were taken from an adult with an advanced solid tumor such as melanoma, head and neck, liver or kidney cancer.

This chain uses TRBV28 with TRBJ1-6, with D possibly TRBD1 on 5 matching bases. Germline V gives CDR1 MDHEN, CDR2 SYDVKM. This CDR3 is 18 amino acids long. The germline V and J ends were trimmed by 5 bases and 6 bases, with 23 bases remaining between them. CDR3: CASSPLAVAGPGNSPLHF. The CDR3 nucleotides are TGTGCCAGCAGTCCGTTGGCCGTAGCGGGACCGGGTAATTCACCCCTCCACTTT.

V and J are TRBV27 and TRBJ1-5; D is perhaps TRBD1 (6 bases). There are 15 residues in the CDR3. Trimming pared 3 bases from V and 7 bases from J, leaving 16 bases between. The germline V gene has CDR1 MNHEY and CDR2 SMNVEV (reference sequence). This CDR3 reads CASSFAGGGRQPQHF. Here the CDR3 DNA reads TGTGCCAGCAGTTTTGCCGGGGGCGGCAGGCAGCCCCAGCATTTT.

This clone has just one count. In nucleotides, the CDR3 is TGTGCCAGCAGTGAAGAGGCAGGAAACACCATATATTTT. Translating gives CASSEEAGNTIYF. The chain employs TRBV2 and TRBJ1-3; D uncertain. V was pared by 1 base and J by 4 bases, with 5 bases between. Germline loops: CDR1 SNHLY, CDR2 FYNNEI. This CDR3 has 13 amino acids.

The CDR3 region is CATAPTGISYNEQFF. CDR3 nucleotides: TGTGCCACCGCCCCGACAGGGATCTCCTACAATGAGCAGTTCTTC. The V gene is TRBV19, the J gene TRBJ2-1, with 7 nucleotides matching TRBD1. The CDR3 runs to 15 residues. Germline CDR1 and CDR2: LNHDA and SQIVND (reference sequence). After removal of 10 bases from V and 0 bases from J, the junction contained 9 bases not matched to a gene.

The rearrangement uses TRBV30 and TRBJ2-5, with D possibly matching TRBD2 (6 bases). The V end lost 4 bases, the J end lost 5 bases, and 14 bases lay between the germline ends. CDR3 length: 13 residues. CDR1 and CDR2 (germline): GTSNPN, SVGIG (reference sequence). CDR3 residues: CAWTEGTGETQYF. The CDR3 DNA sequence: TGTGCCTGGACGGAGGGGACGGGGGAGACCCAGTACTTC. Drawing the rest from reference TRBV30 and TRBJ2-5, the complete variable domain is SQTIHQWPATLVQPVGSPLSLECTVEGTSNPNLYWYRQAAGRGLQLLFYSVGIGQISSEVPQNLSASRPQDRQFILSSKKLLLSDSGFYLCAWTEGTGETQYFGPGTRLLVL.

The V call is TRBV7-9, the J call TRBJ2-7; D uncertain. V was trimmed by 5 bases and J by 1 base, leaving 12 bases between them. The germline CDR1 and CDR2 sequences are SEHNR and FQNEAQ (reference sequence). The CDR3 covers 14 residues. The CDR3 sequence is CASSASSSSYEQYF. The CDR3 DNA is TGTGCCAGCAGCGCATCATCGTCGTCCTACGAGCAGTACTTC.

The CDR3 nucleotides are TGTGCCAGCTGGATTTCTGGAAACACCATATATTTT. Amino acid sequence: CASWISGNTIYF. The rearrangement uses TRBV19 and TRBJ1-3, with D hard to call. This CDR3 region has 12 residues. The germline gives CDR1 LNHDA, CDR2 SQIVND (reference sequence). Trimming stripped 9 bases from V and 1 base from J, with 7 bases between.

V gene TRBV4-3 combines with J gene TRBJ2-1, with 10 bases identical to TRBD2. This CDR3 has 19 residues. Germline V gene sequence: CDR1 LGHNA, CDR2 YSLEER. The V gene end was trimmed by 0 bases and the J gene end by 0 bases; junction bases not matched to a gene: 8. Here the CDR3 reads CASSQDSSGGAGSYNEQFF. The CDR3 coding sequence is TGCGCCAGCAGCCAAGATTCGAGCGGGGGGGCCGGCTCCTACAATGAGCAGTTCTTC.

The V and J genes are TRBV4-2 and TRBJ1-1; possibly TRBD1 for D (5 bases). The CDR3 spans 16 residues. Trimming cost V 1 base and J 1 base, with 13 bases left between them. Per the germline V gene, CDR1 is LGHNA and CDR2 is YNFKEQ. CDR3 sequence: CASSQVGMGENTEAFF. CDR3 DNA: TGTGCCAGCAGCCAAGTCGGGATGGGGGAGAACACTGAAGCTTTCTTT.

The chain carries TRBV10-3 and TRBJ2-4; 8 positions match TRBD1. From germline, CDR1 is ENHRY and CDR2 SYGVKD. The V segment lost 1 base and the J segment 2 bases; nucleotides outside the gene matches: 4. The CDR3 is 16 residues long. The CDR3 nucleotides read TGTGCCATCAGTGAGTGGACAGGGAGTCCCAAAAACATTCAGTACTTC. This sequence encodes CAISEWTGSPKNIQYF.

This chain uses TRBV7-8 with TRBJ2-7; possibly TRBD1 for D (6 bases). Germline V gene lookup returns CDR1 SGHVS and CDR2 FQNEAQ. Trimming left V 5 bases short and J 3 bases short, with 8 bases between. This CDR3 spans 12 amino acids. The CDR3: CASSKDSYEQYF. The CDR3 region has the DNA TGTGCCAGCAGCAAGGACAGCTACGAGCAGTACTTC.

This clone was counted a few times. This rearrangement joins TRBV7-2 to TRBJ2-7, with D maybe TRBD1 (7 bases). Germline V gene sequence: CDR1 SGHTA, CDR2 FQGNSA. This CDR3 has 16 amino acids. V lost 5 bases to trimming and J lost 2 bases, with 19 bases between them. The CDR3 loop reads CASSPTRGDSPYEQYF. Here the CDR3 DNA reads TGTGCCAGCAGCCCAACGAGGGGGGACAGCCCCTACGAGCAGTACTTC. The whole variable domain, filled in from reference TRBV7-2 and TRBJ2-7, reads GAGVSQSPSNKVTEKGKDVELRCDPISGHTALYWYRQSLGQGLEFLIYFQGNSAPDKSGLPSDRFSAERTGGSVSTLTIQRTQQEDSAVYLCASSPTRGDSPYEQYFGPGTRLTVT.

V is TRBV9 and J is TRBJ2-1, with a tentative D call TRBD1 (5 bases). The CDR3 is 12 residues long. V dropped 2 bases and J dropped 7 bases, with 7 bases sitting between them. Germline V gene lookup returns CDR1 SGDLS and CDR2 YYNGEE. The DNA for the CDR3 is TGTGCCAGCAGCGTTAAGGGGAATGAGCAGTTCTTC. This gives the protein CASSVKGNEQFF.

The chain is built from TRBV11-2 and TRBJ2-7; possibly TRBD2 for D (6 bases). Germline CDR1 is SGHAT and CDR2 is FQNNGV. This CDR3 comprises 16 residues. Trimming took 5 bases from V and 0 from J, leaving 17 bases between them. The CDR3, as DNA: TGTGCCAGCAGCCCCATCCGGGACTTGATCTCCTACGAGCAGTACTTC. Its translation is CASSPIRDLISYEQYF.

The chain carries TRBV6-5 and TRBJ2-7, with 7 bases aligning to TRBD2. V was pared by 7 bases and J by 0 bases, with 9 bases of the junction left unmatched. Germline lookup yields CDR1 MNHEY and CDR2 SVGAGI. The CDR3 is 15 amino acids. This CDR3 reads CASTPSGGSSYEQYF. The CDR3 bases are TGTGCCAGCACCCCCTCGGGCGGGAGCTCCTACGAGCAGTACTTC.

The chain has TRBV30 and TRBJ1-5; D not resolved. CDR1 and CDR2 (germline): GTSNPN, SVGIG (reference sequence). This CDR3 comprises 12 residues. The germline V and J ends were trimmed by 2 bases and 6 bases, with 8 bases remaining between them. CDR3 nucleotides: TGTGCCTGGAGTTTGTGGGGTCAGCCCCAGCATTTT. Protein sequence: CAWSLWGQPQHF.